The next 24 T cell receptor beta chains were all read from a single sample in a study of follicular helper T cells after annual influenza vaccination. Sample time point: 2014-2015 season, pre-vaccination. Measured with immunoSEQ multiplex PCR; TCRdb has only the in-frame clones, and not every one. The sample contains some 15,000 clones, about 83% of which appear only once. Sequencing was performed on CXCR5- memory CD4+ T cells sorted from blood, taken on the day of influenza vaccination. The receptors come from an adult who received the influenza vaccine.

V usage is TRBV2 and J usage is TRBJ1-3; no reliable D call. V lost 4 bases and J lost 0, with 7 bases in between. This CDR3 has 14 residues. CDR1 SNHLY and CDR2 FYNNEI come from the germline V gene. The CDR3 reads CASSVSSSGNTIYF. The CDR3 DNA reads TGTGCCAGCAGTGTGTCAAGCTCTGGAAACACCATATATTTT.

The chain carries TRBV19 and TRBJ1-5; D is possibly TRBD1 (5 bases). Germline loops: CDR1 LNHDA, CDR2 SQIVND (reference sequence). This CDR3 contains 18 residues. Trimming cost V 0 bases and J 0 bases, with 15 bases left between them. DNA of the CDR3: TGTGCCAGTAGTATAGATGGGGGGGGAAGATATAGCAATCAGCCCCAGCATTTT. The encoded protein is CASSIDGGGRYSNQPQHF.

The J gene is TRBJ2-3, the V gene TRBV7-3; D is ambiguous. V was cut by 3 bases and J by 0 bases, with 7 bases left in between. CDR1 SGHTA and CDR2 FQGTGA come from the germline V gene. The CDR3 consists of 14 residues. The DNA of the CDR3 is TGTGCCAGCAGCTTGTGGGGTAGCACAGATACGCAGTATTTT. Its translation: CASSLWGSTDTQYF.

The V gene is TRBV5-8, the J gene TRBJ2-4; 15 bases are a match to TRBD2. The CDR3 extends over 15 amino acids. Germline CDR1 is SGHTS and CDR2 is YDEGEE. V lost 4 bases and J lost 9; bases outside the gene matches: 5. CDR3 region: CASSTGLAGGRIQYF. The CDR3, as DNA: TGTGCCAGCAGCACAGGACTAGCGGGGGGGCGCATTCAGTACTTC. The full variable domain, in which reference TRBV5-8 and TRBJ2-4 provide the parts outside the CDR3, is EAGVTQSPTHLIKTRGQQATLRCSPISGHTSVYWYQQALGLGLQFLLWYDEGEERNRGNFPPRFSGRQFPNYSSELNVNALELEDSALYLCASSTGLAGGRIQYFGAGTRLSVL.

V gene TRBV6-6 combines with J gene TRBJ1-1; D not resolved. The CDR3 is 10 residues long. Germline lookup yields CDR1 MNHNY and CDR2 SVGAGI (reference sequence). V shed 6 bases and J shed 6 bases, with 5 bases lying between them. This chain's CDR3 is CASSAAEAFF. The CDR3 nucleotides are TGTGCCAGCAGCGCTGCTGAAGCTTTCTTT.

The V and J genes are TRBV7-9 and TRBJ1-4; 9 bases align to TRBD1. The CDR3 has 16 amino acids. The germline gives CDR1 SEHNR, CDR2 FQNEAQ (reference sequence). The V gene end was trimmed by 5 bases and the J gene end by 7 bases; junction bases not matched to a gene: 11. DNA for the CDR3: TGTGCCAGCAGCCCCCATCTGACAGGGGGTAGTGAAAAACTGTTTTTT. Its protein is CASSPHLTGGSEKLFF.

J is TRBJ2-3 and V is TRBV19; D is uncertain. Per the germline V gene, CDR1 is LNHDA and CDR2 is SQIVND (reference sequence). V was pared by 1 base and J by 2 bases, with 4 bases between. This CDR3 is 13 amino acids long. The CDR3 DNA sequence: TGTGCCAGTAGTATAGCACACACAGATACGCAGTATTTT. It translates to CASSIAHTDTQYF.

This clone was counted a single time. Written as DNA, the CDR3 is TGTGCCAGCTCACCAACGGCGGGCAGGGGGGATGGCTACACCTTC. This gives the protein CASSPTAGRGDGYTF. This chain joins TRBV18 and TRBJ1-2, with TRBD1 matching over 7 bases. Germline V gene lookup returns CDR1 KGHSH and CDR2 LQKENI. Trimming at V came to 2 bases and at J to 6 bases, leaving 9 bases not matched to a gene. CDR3 length: 15 residues.

The chain uses TRBV28 and TRBJ1-6; 7 bases line up with TRBD1. Losses at the gene ends were 5 bases for V and 2 bases for J; bases not matched to a gene: 3. This CDR3 contains 15 residues. Germline V gene data show CDR1 as MDHEN and CDR2 as SYDVKM. The CDR3 loop is CASSDRDPYNSPLHF. CDR3 bases: TGTGCCAGCAGTGACAGGGACCCCTATAATTCACCCCTCCACTTT.

The chain recombines TRBV19 with TRBJ2-7, with 9 bases fitting TRBD1. Germline V CDR1 and CDR2: LNHDA, SQIVND (reference sequence). V shed 2 bases, J shed 5 bases, and the junction held 7 bases outside the gene matches. The CDR3 spans 15 residues. The CDR3 reads CASSIRGQGIDEQYF. CDR3 DNA: TGTGCCAGTAGTATAAGGGGACAGGGAATCGACGAGCAGTACTTC.

The chain links TRBV7-9 to TRBJ1-1; tentatively, D is TRBD1 (5 bases). This CDR3 contains 14 residues. V lost 6 bases and J lost 3, with 14 bases in between. Germline lookup yields CDR1 SEHNR and CDR2 FQNEAQ (reference sequence). The CDR3 nucleotides are TGTGCCAGCAGAACAGACGACAGCCACACTGAAGCTTTCTTT. It specifies CASRTDDSHTEAFF.

This clone was recorded a few times. The gene calls are TRBV30 and TRBJ1-5; weak D call: TRBD1 (5 bases). CDR3 length: 13 amino acids. V lost 1 base and J 4 bases, leaving 8 bases between the germline ends. Germline CDR1 GTSNPN, CDR2 SVGIG (reference sequence). The CDR3 coding sequence is TGTGCCTGGAGTGGGGGCCTGAATCAGCCCCAGCATTTT. Translation gives CAWSGGLNQPQHF.

V and J are TRBV2 and TRBJ2-3; D might be TRBD2 (7 bases). The CDR3 contains 14 residues. CDR1 and CDR2 from the germline V gene are SNHLY and FYNNEI. V shed 11 bases and J shed 2 bases, with 17 bases lying between them. The CDR3 protein is CASKGGTHTDTQYF. In nucleotides, the CDR3 is TGTGCCTCCAAGGGGGGGACTCACACAGATACGCAGTATTTT.

This sequence joins TRBV5-1 and TRBJ1-4; D remains unclear. From germline, CDR1 is SGHRS and CDR2 YFSETQ. The CDR3 totals 15 residues. The germline V and J ends were trimmed by 1 base and 0 bases, with 7 bases remaining between them. The CDR3 DNA reads TGCGCCAGCAGCTTGCAGACATCAACTAATGAAAAACTGTTTTTT. It yields the protein CASSLQTSTNEKLFF.

This chain links TRBV7-2 with TRBJ1-4; no firm D call. Trimming pared 5 bases from V and 3 bases from J, leaving 10 bases between. The CDR3 has 14 amino acids. Germline CDR1 reads SGHTA; CDR2 reads FQGNSA. This CDR3 reads CASSQGSANEKLFF. For the CDR3, the DNA is TGTGCCAGCAGCCAAGGGTCGGCTAATGAAAAACTGTTTTTT.

This clone has only one observation. This rearrangement joins TRBV6-1 to TRBJ1-1, with D perhaps TRBD1 (5 bases). Trimming shortened V by 5 bases and J by 1 base, and 14 bases separated the two germline ends. Germline V gives CDR1 MNHNS, CDR2 SASEGT. The CDR3 extends over 15 amino acids. The CDR3 reads CASSKSGTGNTEAFF. The CDR3 nucleotides read TGTGCCAGCAGTAAATCCGGGACGGGGAACACTGAAGCTTTCTTT.

The V and J genes are TRBV27 and TRBJ1-5; TRBD1 agrees at 9 bases. The CDR3 is 15 residues long. The V gene's germline CDR1 is MNHEY and CDR2 SMNVEV (reference sequence). The trim removed 4 bases at V and 3 bases at J, leaving 4 bases unmatched. CDR3 nucleotides: TGTGCCAGCAGTTACAGGGGGCTAGACAATCAGCCCCAGCATTTT. This encodes CASSYRGLDNQPQHF.

This rearrangement joins TRBV12-5 to TRBJ2-7; TRBD1 might be the D (6 bases). The CDR3 has 16 amino acids. From germline, CDR1 is LGHNT and CDR2 FRNRAP. V dropped 1 base and J dropped 7 bases, with 20 bases sitting between them. CDR3 bases: TGTGCTAGTGGTTTGGATACAGGGTGGGGAGTGGGGGAGCAGTACTTC. Translated, it gives CASGLDTGWGVGEQYF.

The chain is built from TRBV28 and TRBJ2-7; D gene unclear. In germline, CDR1 is MDHEN, CDR2 SYDVKM. V was clipped by 2 bases and J by 5 bases, with 13 bases between them. The CDR3 runs 14 residues. The CDR3 sequence is CASSLEGPPDEQYF. CDR3 bases: TGTGCCAGCAGTTTAGAAGGGCCCCCAGACGAGCAGTACTTC.

The CDR3 DNA reads TGTGCCAGCAGCCAATCAGACAGGGCCAAAAACATTCAGTACTTC. This encodes CASSQSDRAKNIQYF. The V call is TRBV4-2, the J call TRBJ2-4, with D tentatively TRBD1 (6 bases). CDR3 size: 15 residues. V was clipped by 2 bases and J by 1 base, with 9 bases between them. Germline CDR1 is LGHNA and CDR2 is YNFKEQ.

Written as DNA, the CDR3 is TGTGCCAGAAGCCGGACGACAGGCGGGACTGAAGCTTTCTTT. This sequence encodes CARSRTTGGTEAFF. V usage is TRBV5-3 and J usage is TRBJ1-1; possible D gene TRBD1, 6 bases. TRBV5-3 is assigned to the ORF class and has an uncertain function. This CDR3 has 14 residues. V lost 4 bases to trimming and J lost 5 bases, with 15 bases between them.

The V and J genes are TRBV18 and TRBJ1-1; D unresolved. Trimming stripped 6 bases from V and 1 base from J, with 9 bases between. Germline lookup yields CDR1 KGHSH and CDR2 LQKENI. This CDR3 spans 13 amino acids. The CDR3 DNA reads TGTGCCAGCTCTCCGACACCGAACACTGAAGCTTTCTTT. Encoded protein: CASSPTPNTEAFF.

This sequence joins TRBV4-3 and TRBJ1-2; no clear D gene. Germline lookup yields CDR1 LGHNA and CDR2 YSLEER. This CDR3 contains 14 residues. V shed 1 base and J shed 5 bases, with 11 bases lying between them. The CDR3 spells CASSQGPSGYGYTF. CDR3 coding DNA: TGCGCCAGCAGCCAAGGGCCGTCGGGTTATGGCTACACCTTC.

This clone was counted only a few times. The chain couples TRBV2 to TRBJ2-7; possibly TRBD2 for D (6 bases). Germline CDR1 reads SNHLY; CDR2 reads FYNNEI. Between the trimmed V and J ends, which lost 1 base and 9 bases, there was a span of 13 bases. CDR3 size: 13 residues. CDR3 amino acids: CASSEVRDFGQYF. The CDR3 DNA reads TGTGCCAGCAGTGAAGTCCGGGACTTCGGGCAGTACTTC. The variable domain in full, with the rest retrieved from reference TRBV2 and TRBJ2-7, is EPEVTQTPSHQVTQMGQEVILRCVPISNHLYFYWYRQILGQKVEFLVSFYNNEISEKSEIFDDQFSVERPDGSNFTLKIRSTKLEDSAMYFCASSEVRDFGQYFGPGTRLTVT.